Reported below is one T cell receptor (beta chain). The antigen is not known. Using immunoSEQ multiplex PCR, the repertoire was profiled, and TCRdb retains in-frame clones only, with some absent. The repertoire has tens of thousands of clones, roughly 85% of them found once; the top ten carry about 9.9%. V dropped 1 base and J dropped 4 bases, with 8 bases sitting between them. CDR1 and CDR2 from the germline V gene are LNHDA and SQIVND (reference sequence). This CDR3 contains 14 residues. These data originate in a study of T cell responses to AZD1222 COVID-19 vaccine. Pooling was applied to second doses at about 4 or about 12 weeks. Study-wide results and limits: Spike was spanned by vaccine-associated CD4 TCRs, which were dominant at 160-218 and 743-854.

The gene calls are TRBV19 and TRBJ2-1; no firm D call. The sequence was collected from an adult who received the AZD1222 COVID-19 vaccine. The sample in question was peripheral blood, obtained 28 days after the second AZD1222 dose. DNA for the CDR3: TGTGCCAGTAGTATAGCGAACAGATACAATGAGCAGTTCTTC. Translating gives CASSIANRYNEQFF. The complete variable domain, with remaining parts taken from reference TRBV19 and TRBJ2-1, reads DGGITQSPKYLFRKEGQNVTLSCEQNLNHDAMYWYRQDPGQGLRLIYYSQIVNDFQKGDIAEGYSVSREKKESFPLTVTSAQKNPTAFYLCASSIANRYNEQFFGPGTRLTVL.